This paragraph reports one T cell receptor beta chain. Its antigen remains unknown. Study processing details: ImmunoSEQ only sent back junction sequences with no quality scores, so filtering was done differently. Assay used: immunoSEQ multiplex PCR; TCRdb lists only in-frame clones, some missing. V and J calls and clone size follow that table, whereas D and trimming were derived from the DNA. The sample lists hundreds of thousands of clones, approximately 74% occurring once. From germline, CDR1 is SGHNT and CDR2 YENEEA. The CDR3 loop spans 15 amino acids. V lost 4 bases and J lost 6; bases outside the gene matches: 7. The source of the sample is a study of shared clonotypes between healthy human individuals. Study-level findings and limits: Sorted-subset samples were not fully sequenced, rarefaction indicated.

The V gene is TRBV11-3, the J gene TRBJ1-5; 9 bases are shared with TRBD1. The source material was memory CD4+ T cells sorted from blood. As for subset: CD45RA-negative fraction. The sequence was obtained from a woman aged 25 to 39 in good health. The CDR3: CASSSGTGKGQPQHF. CDR3 bases: TGTGCCAGCAGCTCAGGGACAGGGAAGGGTCAGCCCCAGCATTTT.